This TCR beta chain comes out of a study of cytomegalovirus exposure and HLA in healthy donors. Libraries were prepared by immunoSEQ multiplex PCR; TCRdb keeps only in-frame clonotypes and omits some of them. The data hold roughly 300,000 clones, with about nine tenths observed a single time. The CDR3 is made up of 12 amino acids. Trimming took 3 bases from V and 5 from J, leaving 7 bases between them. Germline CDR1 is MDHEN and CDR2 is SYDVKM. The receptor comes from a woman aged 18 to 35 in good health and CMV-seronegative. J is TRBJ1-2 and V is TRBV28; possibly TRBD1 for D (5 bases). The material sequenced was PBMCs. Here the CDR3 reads CASSFRGYGYTF. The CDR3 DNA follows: TGTGCCAGCAGTTTTAGGGGATATGGCTACACCTTC.